The 9 T cell receptor beta chains listed next were all sequenced from one sample in a study of cytomegalovirus exposure and HLA in healthy donors. A multiplex PCR was run with 60 Vbeta primers and 13 Jbeta primers. Sequencing used immunoSEQ multiplex PCR; TCRdb keeps in-frame clones, though not all of them. The repertoire holds 90,000 to 95,000 clones, with 70% to 80% as singletons. Sequencing was performed on PBMCs. The receptor source for this set is a man aged 25-45 years in good health and CMV-seronegative.

The gene calls are TRBV14 and TRBJ1-1; TRBD1 matches at 9 bases. After removal of 5 bases from V and 1 base from J, the junction contained 5 bases not matched to a gene. The CDR3 length is 15 residues. Germline lookup yields CDR1 SGHDN and CDR2 FVKESK. CDR3: CASSKTDRGNTEAFF. The CDR3 DNA reads as TGTGCCAGCAGCAAAACGGACAGGGGGAACACTGAAGCTTTCTTT.

J is TRBJ1-1 and V is TRBV7-9; possibly TRBD1 for D (5 bases). The ends were cut back, 7 bases at V and 0 bases at J, with 18 bases in the middle. From germline, CDR1 is SEHNR and CDR2 FQNEAQ (reference sequence). CDR3 size: 16 residues. CDR3: CASTDWRGELNTEAFF. The CDR3 DNA sequence: TGTGCCAGCACAGATTGGCGGGGGGAGTTGAACACTGAAGCTTTCTTT.

V and J are TRBV9 and TRBJ1-6, with D maybe TRBD1 (5 bases). Germline V gene data show CDR1 as SGDLS and CDR2 as YYNGEE. V was trimmed by 4 bases and J by 10 bases, leaving 18 bases between them. The CDR3 length is 15 residues. CDR3 in amino acids: CASSPRGGTLSPLHF. The DNA for the CDR3 is TGTGCCAGCAGCCCACGGGGGGGGACCCTATCACCCCTCCACTTT.

This clone occurred a few times. V gene TRBV5-6 combines with J gene TRBJ2-7; D ambiguous. This CDR3 is 14 amino acids long. In germline, CDR1 is SGHDT, CDR2 YYEEEE. The V end was cut by 0 bases, the J end by 3 bases, with 10 bases between. CDR3 region: CASSLGRADYEQYV. DNA for the CDR3: TGTGCCAGCAGCTTGGGTCGGGCCGACTACGAGCAGTACGTC.

V usage is TRBV28 and J usage is TRBJ1-1, with TRBD1 identical over 8 bases. The germline V gene encodes CDR1 MDHEN and CDR2 SYDVKM. V lost 3 bases and J lost 10; bases outside the gene matches: 13. The CDR3 has 15 residues. CDR3 region: CASSFENLGQGAAFF. DNA of the CDR3: TGTGCCAGCAGTTTTGAGAACCTCGGACAGGGAGCAGCTTTCTTT.

The genes are TRBV9 and TRBJ1-4; TRBD1 matches 7 bases. The CDR3 totals 15 residues. V lost 3 bases to trimming and J lost 6 bases; unmatched junction nucleotides: 8. The germline V gene encodes CDR1 SGDLS and CDR2 YYNGEE. CDR3 region: CASSANDRDYEKLFF. The CDR3 nucleotides are TGTGCCAGCAGCGCAAACGACAGGGATTATGAAAAACTGTTTTTT.

J is TRBJ2-1 and V is TRBV10-3; 11 positions agree with TRBD2. This CDR3 contains 15 residues. With V trimmed by 4 bases and J by 3 bases, 2 bases remained unmatched. Germline-derived CDR1 and CDR2 are ENHRY and SYGVKD. The CDR3 region is CAISALAGGYNEQFF. CDR3 DNA sequence: TGTGCCATCAGTGCTCTAGCGGGGGGCTACAATGAGCAGTTCTTC.

The chain is built from TRBV7-2 and TRBJ1-2; D may be TRBD1 (5 bases). The V gene lost 5 bases and the J gene lost 8 bases, with 15 bases spanning the gap. Per the germline V gene, CDR1 is SGHTA and CDR2 is FQGNSA. This CDR3 region has 13 residues. DNA for the CDR3: TGTGCCAGCAGCCAACAGGAATTTTTCGGCTACACCTTC. Protein sequence: CASSQQEFFGYTF.

A remark on this clone: The sample contains more than one DNA sequence encoding this CDR3. The chain combines TRBV5-4 with TRBJ1-2; D is uncertain. Trimming removed 1 base at V and 5 bases at J, with 12 bases between. In germline, CDR1 is SGHNT, CDR2 YYREEE (reference sequence). CDR3 length equals 14 residues. CDR3 sequence (DNA): TGTGCCAGCAGCTTGACTTTGGTTAATTATGGCTACACCTTC. Its translation: CASSLTLVNYGYTF. The full variable domain, its missing parts supplied by reference TRBV5-4 and TRBJ1-2, is ETGVTQSPTHLIKTRGQQVTLRCSSQSGHNTVSWYQQALGQGPQFIFQYYREEENGRGNFPPRFSGLQFPNYSSELNVNALELDDSALYLCASSLTLVNYGYTFGSGTRLTVV.